This T cell receptor (beta chain) was obtained from a study of blood T cell repertoires in COVID-19. Overall study: Researchers got acute and convalescent COVID-19 samples from the United States, Italy and Spain. T cells, B-cell-depleted T cells, or PBMCs provided the cDNA or gDNA that served as material.

Original analysis: Estimated nucleated cell counts came from reference gene primer amplification. Here immunoSEQ multiplex PCR was the method, and the copy in TCRdb shows in-frame clones only, minus some. Clonal size and the V and J genes are those of that table, whereas D and trimming came from the DNA. The profile shows 110,000 to 150,000 clones, about nine tenths of them singletons. The sequenced sample consisted of peripheral blood. This receptor was identified in a man aged 50 to 59 with active or convalescent COVID-19.

CDR3 amino acids: CASSLGGHSNQPQHF. For the CDR3, the DNA is TGTGCCAGCAGTTTGGGAGGACATAGCAATCAGCCCCAGCATTTT. The chain employs TRBV28 and TRBJ1-5; D is perhaps TRBD1 (5 bases). CDR1 and CDR2 from the germline V gene are MDHEN and SYDVKM. Deletions cut 3 bases from V and 0 bases from J, with 9 bases between. The CDR3 extends over 15 amino acids.